One and the same sample provided the 23 T cell receptor beta chains below, sequenced in a study of blood T cell repertoires in COVID-19. Here immunoSEQ multiplex PCR was the method, and the copy in TCRdb shows in-frame clones only, minus some. The table shows 230,000 or so clones, with 80% to 85% occurring only once. The sample comprised peripheral blood. The receptors derive from a man aged 50-59 years with active or convalescent COVID-19.

V and J are TRBV28 and TRBJ1-5; perhaps TRBD1 as D (5 bases). V dropped 6 bases and J dropped 4 bases, with 16 bases sitting between them. The length of the CDR3 is 15 residues. Germline values: CDR1 MDHEN, CDR2 SYDVKM. For the CDR3, the DNA is TGTGCCAGCAGCATCGGGGGACTCGGGAATCAGCCCCAGCATTTT. It specifies CASSIGGLGNQPQHF. The entire variable domain, with the rest obtained from reference TRBV28 and TRBJ1-5, is as follows: DVKVTQSSRYLVKRTGEKVFLECVQDMDHENMFWYRQDPGLGLRLIYFSYDVKMKEKGDIPEGYSVSREKKERFSLILESASTNQTSMYLCASSIGGLGNQPQHFGDGTRLSIL.

This clone was seen just once. The rearrangement uses TRBV19 and TRBJ1-5; a possible D gene is TRBD1 (6 bases). The CDR3 runs to 13 residues. Trimming cost V 6 bases and J 6 bases, with 12 bases left between them. Germline V gives CDR1 LNHDA, CDR2 SQIVND (reference sequence). CDR3 sequence reads: CASRTGRAQPQHF. In nucleotides, the CDR3 is TGTGCCAGTAGAACAGGGCGGGCTCAGCCCCAGCATTTT.

This clone was seen a handful of times. The chain uses TRBV7-8 and TRBJ2-7, with 7 bases fitting TRBD2. The CDR3 is 14 residues long. The V gene end was trimmed by 6 bases and the J gene end by 4 bases; junction bases not matched to a gene: 9. Germline CDR1 SGHVS, CDR2 FQNEAQ. CDR3 sequence reads: CASSLVTSSYEQYF. CDR3 in DNA: TGTGCCAGCAGTCTGGTGACTAGCTCTTACGAGCAGTACTTC.

The chain combines TRBV18 with TRBJ1-5, with TRBD1 matching 11 bases. V dropped 5 bases and J dropped 4; count of bases not matched to a gene: 4. The CDR3 runs to 15 residues. The germline V gene has CDR1 KGHSH and CDR2 LQKENI. CDR3 protein: CASSSGQGGNQPQHF. DNA of the CDR3: TGTGCCAGCTCATCGGGACAGGGGGGTAATCAGCCCCAGCATTTT.

This chain links TRBV5-6 with TRBJ1-1; no firm D call. This CDR3 has 13 residues. Germline CDR1 and CDR2: SGHDT and YYEEEE. V was trimmed by 2 bases and J by 1 base, leaving 6 bases between them. Here the CDR3 DNA reads TGTGCCAGCAGCTTAGCGGGGAACACTGAAGCTTTCTTT. It encodes CASSLAGNTEAFF.

V and J are TRBV5-4 and TRBJ2-1; weak D call: TRBD1 (6 bases). Trimming left V 1 base short and J 5 bases short, with 7 bases between. Germline V gene sequence: CDR1 SGHNT, CDR2 YYREEE (reference sequence). This CDR3 is built from 13 residues. The CDR3 reads CASSLQGNNEQFF. For the CDR3, the DNA is TGTGCCAGCAGCTTGCAGGGGAACAATGAGCAGTTCTTC.

J is TRBJ2-2 and V is TRBV11-2; 11 nucleotides align to TRBD2. CDR1 and CDR2 (germline): SGHAT, FQNNGV. The CDR3 contains 15 residues. Germline trimming cut 5 bases from V and 5 bases from J; bases unmatched to any gene: 4. This CDR3 reads CASSPGTSGTGELFF. As DNA, the CDR3 is TGTGCCAGCAGCCCCGGGACTAGCGGAACCGGGGAGCTGTTTTTT.

The genes are TRBV3-1 (or the pseudogene TRBV3-2) and TRBJ1-2; TRBD1 is a possible D gene (5 bases). V was clipped by 1 base and J by 6 bases, with 9 bases between them. The CDR3 length is 13 residues. Germline V gives CDR1 LGHDT, CDR2 YNNKEL (reference sequence). The CDR3 nucleotides read TGTGCCAGCAGCCAAGGTGCAGGGCATGGCTACACCTTC. This translates into CASSQGAGHGYTF.

The chain combines TRBV4-1 with TRBJ2-7; 7 bases agree with TRBD2. J was trimmed by 0 bases and V by 1 base; bases with no gene match: 9. The CDR3 is 17 amino acids. CDR1 and CDR2 (germline): MGHRA, YSYEKL. CDR3 in DNA: TGCGCCAGCAGCCAAGTTAAACTAGCGAAGGCCTCCTACGAGCAGTACTTC. This codes for CASSQVKLAKASYEQYF.

CDR3 sequence (DNA): TGTGCCAGCACTGGCGGGACGGATCATGGCTACACCTTC. Translation: CASTGGTDHGYTF. The chain combines TRBV12-3 or TRBV12-4 with TRBJ1-2; a weak D match, TRBD1 (5 bases). V gave up 7 bases and J gave up 6 bases, with 15 bases separating them. This CDR3 contains 13 residues.

The gene calls are TRBV19 and TRBJ1-2, with TRBD1 matching over 7 bases. The CDR3 has 15 residues. The germline V gene has CDR1 LNHDA and CDR2 SQIVND (reference sequence). With V trimmed by 4 bases and J by 0 bases, 5 bases remained unmatched. The DNA of the CDR3 is TGTGCCAGTAGTACCACAGGGGCCTCTAACTATGGCTACACCTTC. Encoded protein: CASSTTGASNYGYTF.

This clone was seen more than once but under ten times. The CDR3 spells CASSQVRGRGDEKLFF. Here the CDR3 DNA reads TGTGCCAGCAGCCAAGTACGAGGTCGAGGAGATGAAAAACTGTTTTTT. The rearrangement joins TRBV3-1 (or the pseudogene TRBV3-2) to TRBJ1-4; no clear D. This CDR3 contains 16 residues. The ends were cut back, 1 base at V and 6 bases at J, with 15 bases in the middle. Germline values: CDR1 LGHDT, CDR2 YNNKEL (reference sequence).

The CDR3 spells CASSSRTREGNEQFF. The CDR3 DNA is TGTGCCAGCAGTTCAAGGACTAGGGAGGGCAATGAGCAGTTCTTC. This sequence joins TRBV6-5 and TRBJ2-1; 7 nucleotides line up with TRBD2. From germline, CDR1 is MNHEY and CDR2 SVGAGI. J was trimmed by 6 bases and V by 4 bases; bases with no gene match: 9. The CDR3 runs 15 residues.

This chain joins TRBV5-4 and TRBJ2-3; the D is unclear. The germline CDR1 and CDR2 sequences are SGHNT and YYREEE (reference sequence). With 0 bases removed from V and 0 bases from J, the gap between germline ends came to 8 bases. The CDR3 runs 15 residues. The DNA of the CDR3 is TGTGCCAGCAGCTTGGGGGCCAGTAGCACAGATACGCAGTATTTT. Protein product: CASSLGASSTDTQYF.

The chain employs TRBV19 and TRBJ1-2; D ambiguous. Germline CDR1 reads LNHDA; CDR2 reads SQIVND (reference sequence). Trimming took 7 bases from V and 0 from J, leaving 9 bases between them. The CDR3 runs 13 residues. The CDR3 bases are TGTGCCAGTACCCGGGGAGCTAACTATGGCTACACCTTC. Translated, it gives CASTRGANYGYTF.

This clone was detected only once. The V gene is TRBV9, the J gene TRBJ2-2; no definite D call. This CDR3 is built from 15 residues. The germline V gene has CDR1 SGDLS and CDR2 YYNGEE. Trimming stripped 0 bases from V and 2 bases from J, with 8 bases between. This CDR3 is CASSVDSRNTGELFF. The DNA of the CDR3 is TGTGCCAGCAGCGTAGATTCGAGAAACACCGGGGAGCTGTTTTTT.

The chain couples TRBV5-6 to TRBJ2-1; D is unresolved. In germline, CDR1 is SGHDT, CDR2 YYEEEE. This CDR3 is 11 amino acids long. Deletions cut 4 bases from V and 4 bases from J, with 3 bases between. DNA of the CDR3: TGTGCCAGCAGCACTTACAATGAGCAGTTCTTC. Its protein product is CASSTYNEQFF.

CDR3 protein: CASSPITRDRGGYTF. CDR3 DNA: TGTGCCAGCAGCCCAATAACCCGGGACAGGGGAGGCTACACCTTC. The chain combines TRBV27 with TRBJ1-2, with TRBD1 identical over 10 bases. The V gene's germline CDR1 is MNHEY and CDR2 SMNVEV (reference sequence). This CDR3 spans 15 amino acids. Losses at the gene ends were 6 bases for V and 8 bases for J; bases not matched to a gene: 12.

This chain connects TRBV7-8 to TRBJ1-5; no reliable D call. The germline V gene encodes CDR1 SGHVS and CDR2 FQNEAQ. CDR3 length equals 15 residues. The V end lost 5 bases, the J end lost 5 bases, and 16 bases lay between the germline ends. The CDR3 region is CASSRDSKQDQPQHF. In nucleotides, the CDR3 is TGTGCCAGCAGCCGAGACTCAAAGCAAGATCAGCCCCAGCATTTT.

The CDR3, as DNA: TGTGCCAGCAGTTTCGCCGGGACAGGGGGCACCTACTACGAGCAGTACTTC. Residues: CASSFAGTGGTYYEQYF. This chain joins TRBV6-2 or TRBV6-3 and TRBJ2-7; 12 bases are a match to TRBD1. Trimming cost V 4 bases and J 3 bases; bases outside gene matches: 10. The CDR3 runs to 17 residues. The germline V gene encodes CDR1 MNHEY and CDR2 SVGEGT.

The chain joins TRBV7-2 to TRBJ1-6; possible D gene TRBD1, 5 bases. Germline V gene data show CDR1 as SGHTA and CDR2 as FQGNSA. This CDR3 contains 11 residues. V shed 4 bases and J shed 13 bases, with 8 bases lying between them. CDR3 nucleotide sequence: TGTGCCAGCAGCTCAGACAGTCCCCTCCACTTT. Amino acids: CASSSDSPLHF.

J is TRBJ1-1 and V is TRBV5-1; 9 positions match TRBD1. V gave up 6 bases and J gave up 4 bases; unmatched junction bases: 10. CDR3 size: 15 residues. The germline CDR1 and CDR2 sequences are SGHRS and YFSETQ. The CDR3 nucleotides read TGCGCCAGCACGTCCCAACAGGGGGCTGTCACTGAAGCTTTCTTT. This sequence encodes CASTSQQGAVTEAFF.

The chain carries TRBV6-5 and TRBJ1-1, with D possibly TRBD1 on 6 matching bases. The CDR3 sequence is 15 residues long. V dropped 0 bases and J dropped 5 bases, with 13 bases sitting between them. Germline CDR1 and CDR2: MNHEY and SVGAGI. The CDR3: CASSYSPGRGTEAFF. In nucleotides, the CDR3 is TGTGCCAGCAGTTACTCTCCAGGGAGGGGGACTGAAGCTTTCTTT.